Following are 6 T cell receptor beta chains from one sample sequenced in a study of blood T cells in healthy people across ages. The use of a sample-barcoded 5' primer and a J-beta primer mix characterized a second PCR of about 7 to 12 cycles. TCRdb analysed the 5' RACE reads with MiXCR anew, one entry per CDR3 protein. The sample has some 690,000 distinct CDR3 sequences, about 24% seen once. Sample: blood. The receptors stem from a man between 65 and 85 years old in good health.

CDR3 sequence: CASGVGGPGYTF. CDR3 DNA: TGTGCCAGCGGAGTCGGGGGGCCGGGCTACACCTTC. J is TRBJ1-2 and V is TRBV7-9, with a weak D call TRBD1 (6 bases). V lost 8 bases, J lost 8 bases, and 15 bases lay in between. The CDR3 extends over 12 amino acids. Per germline, CDR1 SEHNR and CDR2 FQNEAQ (reference sequence). Full variable domain (rest looked up from reference TRBV7-9 and TRBJ1-2): DTGVSQNPRHKITKRGQNVTFRCDPISEHNRLYWYRQTLGQGPEFLTYFQNEAQLEKSRLLSDRFSAERPKGSFSTLEIQRTEQGDSAMYLCASGVGGPGYTFGSGTRLTVV.

This clonotype was detected a few times. The chain couples TRBV10-3 to TRBJ2-3; D perhaps matches TRBD2 (6 bases). The germline V and J ends were trimmed by 9 bases and 1 base, with 14 bases remaining between them. Looked up from germline, CDR1 is ENHRY and CDR2 is SYGVKD. The CDR3 length is 14 residues. In DNA, the CDR3 is TGTGCCATGGCCCCCGGGGGTCGCACAGATACGCAGTATTTT. As protein: CAMAPGGRTDTQYF.

This clonotype appeared a few times. The rearrangement links TRBV12-3 or TRBV12-4 to TRBJ2-1; no clear D gene. V lost 3 bases, J lost 8 bases, and 8 bases lay in between. There are 12 residues in the CDR3. In DNA, the CDR3 is TGTGCCAGCAGTTTCGATGGTTATGAGCAGTTCTTC. Its protein is CASSFDGYEQFF.

This clonotype was observed a few times. This sequence joins TRBV5-1 and TRBJ2-3, with D perhaps TRBD1 or TRBD2 (5 bases each). Germline V gene data show CDR1 as SGHRS and CDR2 as YFSETQ. Trimming removed 2 bases at V and 1 base at J, with 17 bases between. This CDR3 spans 17 amino acids. For the CDR3, the DNA is TGCGCCAGCAGCTTCACCCGGGGCCCCGAGGGCACAGATACGCAGTATTTT. Translating it yields CASSFTRGPEGTDTQYF.

The V and J genes are TRBV5-5 and TRBJ2-5; 11 positions match TRBD2. The J call may not be correct, given that the DNA end is closer to TRBJ2-7. CDR3 length equals 14 residues. Germline V gene lookup returns CDR1 SGHKS and CDR2 YYEKEE (reference sequence). The CDR3 sequence: CASSWGTSGYEQYV. DNA of the CDR3: TGTGCCAGCAGCTGGGGGACTAGCGGTTACGAGCAGTACGTC.

This clonotype appeared a few times. The chain couples TRBV12-3 or TRBV12-4 to TRBJ1-2; 9 nucleotides align to TRBD1. The CDR3 covers 16 residues. Unmatched junction bases numbered 12, after V lost 6 bases and J lost 4 bases. For the CDR3, the DNA is TGTGCCAGCAGCCCGACCAGGGGACAGGGTGGCTATGGCTACACCTTC. It specifies CASSPTRGQGGYGYTF.